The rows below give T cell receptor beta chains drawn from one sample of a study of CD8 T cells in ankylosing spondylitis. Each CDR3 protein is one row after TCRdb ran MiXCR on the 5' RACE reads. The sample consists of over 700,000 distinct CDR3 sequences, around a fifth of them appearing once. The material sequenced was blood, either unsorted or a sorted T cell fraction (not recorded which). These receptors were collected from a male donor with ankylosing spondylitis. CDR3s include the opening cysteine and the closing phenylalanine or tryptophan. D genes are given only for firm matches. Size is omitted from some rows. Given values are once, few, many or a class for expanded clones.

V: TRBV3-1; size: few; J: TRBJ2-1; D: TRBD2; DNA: TGTGCCAGCAGCCAAGATAGGTCTGGACTAGCGGGAGGCAATGAGCAGTTCTTC; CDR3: CASSQDRSGLAGGNEQFF
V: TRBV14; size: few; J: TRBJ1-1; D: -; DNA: TGTGCCAGCAGCCCATACTCCACCGGGAACACTGAAGCTTTCTTT; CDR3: CASSPYSTGNTEAFF
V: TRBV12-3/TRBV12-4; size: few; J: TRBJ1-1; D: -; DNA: TGTGCCAGCAGTTTTCAGGGGTCGGGGGACACTGAAGCTTTCTTT; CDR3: CASSFQGSGDTEAFF
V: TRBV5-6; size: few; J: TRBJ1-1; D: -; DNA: TGTGCCAGCAGCGGAGACCTCGGGGGCACTGAAGCTTTCTTT; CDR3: CASSGDLGGTEAFF
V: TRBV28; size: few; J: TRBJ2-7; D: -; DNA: TGTGCCAGCAGTTCAGGGTTCTACGAGCAGTACTTC; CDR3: CASSSGFYEQYF
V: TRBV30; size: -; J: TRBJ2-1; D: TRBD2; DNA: TGTGCCTGGTGTTACGGGGGGGGGAATGAGCAGTTCTTC; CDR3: CAWCYGGGNEQFF
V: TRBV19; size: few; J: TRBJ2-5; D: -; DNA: TGTGCCAGTAGCGCCCCGTGGCAAGAGACCCAGTACTTC; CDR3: CASSAPWQETQYF
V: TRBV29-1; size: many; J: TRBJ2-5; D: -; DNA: TGCAGCGTTGAATTCGGGGTACAAGAGACCCAGTACTTC; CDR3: CSVEFGVQETQYF
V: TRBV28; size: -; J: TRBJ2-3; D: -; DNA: TGTGCCAGCAACGCCGCTAGCCCCCCAGATACGCAGTATTTT; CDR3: CASNAASPPDTQYF
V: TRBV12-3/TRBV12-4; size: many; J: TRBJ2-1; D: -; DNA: TGTGCCAGCAGGCCAACCCAATACAATGAGCAGTTCTTC; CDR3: CASRPTQYNEQFF
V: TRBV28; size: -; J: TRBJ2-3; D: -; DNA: TGTGCCAGCATGGGGGCGGGCGAGCGGACCTATACAGATACGCAGTATTTT; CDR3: CASMGAGERTYTDTQYF
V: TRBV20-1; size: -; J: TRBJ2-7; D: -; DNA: TGCAGTGCTAGGACTCCCGGACCGCCTGGGCAGTACTTC; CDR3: CSARTPGPPGQYF
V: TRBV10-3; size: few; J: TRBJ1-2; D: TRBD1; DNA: TGTGACACCAGTGACAGGGGGGCGGAGGACTATGGCTACACCTTC; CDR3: CDTSDRGAEDYGYTF
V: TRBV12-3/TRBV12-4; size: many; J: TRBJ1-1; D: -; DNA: TGTGCCAGCAGTTTACGCTTGAACACTGAAGCTTTCTTT; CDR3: CASSLRLNTEAFF
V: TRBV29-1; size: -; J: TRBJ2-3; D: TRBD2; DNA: TGCAGCGCCTTGGGGGGGGGCACAGATACGCAGTATTTT; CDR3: CSALGGGTDTQYF
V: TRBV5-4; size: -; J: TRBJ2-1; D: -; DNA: TGTGCCAGCAGCTTGGGTAGCGCCGTTACCTCCTACAATGAGCAGTTCTTC; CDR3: CASSLGSAVTSYNEQFF
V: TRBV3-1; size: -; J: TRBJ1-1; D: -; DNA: TGTGCCAGCAGCCAAGAGGAACAGGGAGCTTTCTTT; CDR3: CASSQEEQGAFF
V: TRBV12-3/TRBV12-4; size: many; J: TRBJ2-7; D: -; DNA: TGTGCCAGCAGTGTCAACTACGAGCAGTACTTC; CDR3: CASSVNYEQYF
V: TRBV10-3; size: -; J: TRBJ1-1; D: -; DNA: TGTGCCATCAGTGATAACGGACGGCCGAACACTGAAGCTTTCTTT; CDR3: CAISDNGRPNTEAFF
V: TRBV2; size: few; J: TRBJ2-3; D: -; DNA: TGTGCCAGCAGTGATAGCCCGGGCGAACTTCGTGTCAGGGATACGCAGTATTTT; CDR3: CASSDSPGELRVRDTQYF
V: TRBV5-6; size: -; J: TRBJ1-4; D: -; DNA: TGTGCCAGCAGCTTGGGACAACGAACTGAAAAACTGTTTTTT; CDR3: CASSLGQRTEKLFF
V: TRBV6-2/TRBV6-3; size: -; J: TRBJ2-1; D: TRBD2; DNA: TGTGCCAGCACGGGCCGGGGTAGCGGGAGATTCTCCTACAATGAGCAGTTCTTC; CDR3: CASTGRGSGRFSYNEQFF
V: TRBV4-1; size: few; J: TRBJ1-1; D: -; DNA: TGCGCCAGCAGCCAAGATCCTCGTCCTGGCACTGAAGCTTTCTTT; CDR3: CASSQDPRPGTEAFF
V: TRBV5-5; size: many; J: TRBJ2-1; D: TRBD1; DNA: TGTGCCAGCAGCCCACCGGGACAGGGGGGAAATGAGCAGTTCTTC; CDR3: CASSPPGQGGNEQFF
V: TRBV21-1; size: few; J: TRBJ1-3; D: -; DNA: TGTGCCAGCAGCAAGGGTGACAGCACATCGGACACCATATATTTT; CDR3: CASSKGDSTSDTIYF
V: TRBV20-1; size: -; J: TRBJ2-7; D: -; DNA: TGCAGTGCTAGGGCGGGACAGTCCTACGAGCAGTACTTC; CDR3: CSARAGQSYEQYF
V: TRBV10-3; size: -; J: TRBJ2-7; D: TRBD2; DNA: TGTGCCATCAGTGAGGCTAGCGGGAGAGACGAGCAGTACTTC; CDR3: CAISEASGRDEQYF
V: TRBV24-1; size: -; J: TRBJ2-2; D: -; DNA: TGTGCCACCAGTGATCCGGGACTCACGGGGACCGGGGAGCTGTTTTTT; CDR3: CATSDPGLTGTGELFF
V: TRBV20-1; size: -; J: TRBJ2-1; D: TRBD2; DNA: TGCAGTGCTGCGGGGACTAGCGGCTACAATGAGCAGTTCTTC; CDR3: CSAAGTSGYNEQFF
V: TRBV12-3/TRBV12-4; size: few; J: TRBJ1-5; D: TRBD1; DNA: TGTGCCAGCAACCCTGGGCAGGGGGGACAGCCCCAGCATTTT; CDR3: CASNPGQGGQPQHF
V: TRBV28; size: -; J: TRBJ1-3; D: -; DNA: TGTGCCAGCAGACTTACGTCCGGGGTTGGAAACACCATATATTTT; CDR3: CASRLTSGVGNTIYF
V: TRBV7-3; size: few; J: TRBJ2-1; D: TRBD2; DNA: TGTGCCAGCAGCTTAGTGCCTAGCGGGAGCTCCTACAATGAGCAGTTCTTC; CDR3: CASSLVPSGSSYNEQFF
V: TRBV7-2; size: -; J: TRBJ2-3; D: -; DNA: TGTGCCAGCAGCTCCACCCACACAGATACGCAGTATTTT; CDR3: CASSSTHTDTQYF
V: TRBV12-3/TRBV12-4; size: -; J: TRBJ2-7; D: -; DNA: TGTGCCAGCAGTTTACAGGGGGGACTCGAGGGGGGACAGTACTTC; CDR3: CASSLQGGLEGGQYF
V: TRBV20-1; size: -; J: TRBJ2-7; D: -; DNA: TGCAGTGCTAGAAGCCGAACGACCTACGAGCAGTACTTC; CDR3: CSARSRTTYEQYF
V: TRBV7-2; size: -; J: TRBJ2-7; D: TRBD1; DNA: TGTGCCAGCAGCGGTCGGACAGGGGATTACGAGCTGTACTTC; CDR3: CASSGRTGDYELYF
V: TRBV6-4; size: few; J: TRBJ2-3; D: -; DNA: TGTGCCAGCAGTGACACCGGGACACCAGATACGCAGTATTTT; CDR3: CASSDTGTPDTQYF
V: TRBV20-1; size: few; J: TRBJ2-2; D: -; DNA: TGCAGTGCTAGCGGGCCGTCGGGAACCGGGGAGCTGTTTTTT; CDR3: CSASGPSGTGELFF
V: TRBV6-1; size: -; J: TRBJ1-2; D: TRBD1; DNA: TGTGCCAGCAGCCACGGGACAGGAAACTACTATGGCTACACCTTC; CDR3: CASSHGTGNYYGYTF
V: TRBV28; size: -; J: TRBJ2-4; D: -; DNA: TGTGCCAGCAGTGCAGGGGACCAACGGTACTTC; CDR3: CASSAGDQRYF
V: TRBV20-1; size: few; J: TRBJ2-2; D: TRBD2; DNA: TGCAGTGCTAGGAGAGGGACTAGCGGGAACACCGGGGAGCTGTTTTTT; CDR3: CSARRGTSGNTGELFF
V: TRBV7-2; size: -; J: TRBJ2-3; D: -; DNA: TGTGCCAGCAGCTCCCCTCGGTCCATGAAGAGCACAGATACGCAGTATTTT; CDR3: CASSSPRSMKSTDTQYF
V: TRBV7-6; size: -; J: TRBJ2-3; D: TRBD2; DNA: TGTGCCAGCAGCTTAGCTTCAGCTGGCGGGGGGGCAGATACGCAGTATTTT; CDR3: CASSLASAGGGADTQYF
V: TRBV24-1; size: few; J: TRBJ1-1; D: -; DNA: TGTGCCACCAGTGCTGGGGGGGCAATCGCTGAAGCTTTCTTT; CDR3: CATSAGGAIAEAFF
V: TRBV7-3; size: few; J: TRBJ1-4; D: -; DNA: TGTGCCAGCAGCCCCCCCTATCCCCGGGTTTTT; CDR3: CASSPPYPRVF